The source of this T cell receptor (beta chain) is a study of PD-1 blockade in classical Hodgkin lymphoma. This clone was observed a handful of times. As yet, its antigen is unknown. Germline V gene data show CDR1 as MNHEY and CDR2 as SMNVEV (reference sequence). Trimming stripped 2 bases from V and 1 base from J, with 3 bases between. The CDR3 has 13 residues. Specified time point: newly diagnosed, previously untreated cHL patient sample. The authors compared against newly diagnosed, untreated classical Hodgkin lymphoma PBMCs. The data were produced by immunoSEQ multiplex PCR, yet TCRdb's version contains in-frame clones alone and is incomplete. The data show around 30,000 clones, 91% seen once. Study results and limitations: TCR diversity at baseline was reported to be reduced in newly diagnosed patients relative to healthy donors.

This receptor was identified in a human donor with classical Hodgkin lymphoma. The sample taken for sequencing was peripheral blood mononuclear cells (PBMCs). The rearrangement joins TRBV27 to TRBJ1-3; no definite D call. Here the CDR3 reads CASSLASGNTIYF. CDR3 nucleotides: TGTGCCAGCAGTTTAGCTTCTGGAAACACCATATATTTT.